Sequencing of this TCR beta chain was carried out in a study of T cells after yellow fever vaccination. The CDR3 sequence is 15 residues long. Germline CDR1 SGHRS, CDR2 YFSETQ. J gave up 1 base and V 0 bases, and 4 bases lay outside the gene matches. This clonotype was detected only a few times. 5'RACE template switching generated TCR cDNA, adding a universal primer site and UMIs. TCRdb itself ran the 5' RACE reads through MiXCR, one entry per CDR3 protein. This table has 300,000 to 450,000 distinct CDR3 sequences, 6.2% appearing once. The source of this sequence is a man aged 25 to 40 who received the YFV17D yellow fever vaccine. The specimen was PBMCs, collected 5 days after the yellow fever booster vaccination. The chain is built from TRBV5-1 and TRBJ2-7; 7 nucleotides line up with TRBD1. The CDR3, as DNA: TGCGCCAGCAGCTTGGATGAGGGGGCGTCCTACGAGCAGTACTTC. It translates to CASSLDEGASYEQYF.